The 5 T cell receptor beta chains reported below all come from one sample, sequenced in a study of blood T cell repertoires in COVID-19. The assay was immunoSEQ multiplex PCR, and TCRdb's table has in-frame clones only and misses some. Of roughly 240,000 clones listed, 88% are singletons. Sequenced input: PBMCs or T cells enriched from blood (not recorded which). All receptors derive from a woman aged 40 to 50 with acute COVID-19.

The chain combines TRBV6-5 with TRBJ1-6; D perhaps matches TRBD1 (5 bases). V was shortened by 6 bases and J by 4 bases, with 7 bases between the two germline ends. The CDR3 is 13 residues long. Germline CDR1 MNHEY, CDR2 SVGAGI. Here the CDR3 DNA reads TGTGCCAGCAGGGCAGGGTATAATTCACCCCTCCACTTT. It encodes CASRAGYNSPLHF.

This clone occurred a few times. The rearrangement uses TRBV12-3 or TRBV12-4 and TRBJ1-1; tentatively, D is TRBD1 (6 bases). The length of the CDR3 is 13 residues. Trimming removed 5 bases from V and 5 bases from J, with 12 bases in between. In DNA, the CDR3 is TGTGCCAGCAGTATACAGGGTTCGACTGAAGCTTTCTTT. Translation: CASSIQGSTEAFF.

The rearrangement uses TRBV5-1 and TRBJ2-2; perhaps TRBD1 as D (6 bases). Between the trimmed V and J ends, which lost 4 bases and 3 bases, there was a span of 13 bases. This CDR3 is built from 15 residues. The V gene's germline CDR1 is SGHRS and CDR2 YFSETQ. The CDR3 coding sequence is TGCGCCAGCAGCCCCCAGACAGGCCACACCGGGGAGCTGTTTTTT. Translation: CASSPQTGHTGELFF.

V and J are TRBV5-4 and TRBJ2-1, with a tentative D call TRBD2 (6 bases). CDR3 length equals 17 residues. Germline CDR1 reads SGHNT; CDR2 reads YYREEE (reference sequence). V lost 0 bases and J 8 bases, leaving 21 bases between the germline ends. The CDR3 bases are TGTGCCAGCAGCTTGGGGCCTAGCGCTGACTCACCGGATGAGCAGTTCTTC. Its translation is CASSLGPSADSPDEQFF.

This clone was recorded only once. This CDR3 reads CASSLAGLAGGNTGELFF. DNA for the CDR3: TGCGCCAGCAGTCTAGCAGGACTAGCGGGAGGGAACACCGGGGAGCTGTTTTTT. This chain joins TRBV10-1 and TRBJ2-2, with 14 bases identical to TRBD2. CDR1 and CDR2 (germline): WNHNN, SYGVQD (reference sequence). The CDR3 spans 18 residues. The V gene end was trimmed by 5 bases and the J gene end by 1 base; junction bases not matched to a gene: 6.